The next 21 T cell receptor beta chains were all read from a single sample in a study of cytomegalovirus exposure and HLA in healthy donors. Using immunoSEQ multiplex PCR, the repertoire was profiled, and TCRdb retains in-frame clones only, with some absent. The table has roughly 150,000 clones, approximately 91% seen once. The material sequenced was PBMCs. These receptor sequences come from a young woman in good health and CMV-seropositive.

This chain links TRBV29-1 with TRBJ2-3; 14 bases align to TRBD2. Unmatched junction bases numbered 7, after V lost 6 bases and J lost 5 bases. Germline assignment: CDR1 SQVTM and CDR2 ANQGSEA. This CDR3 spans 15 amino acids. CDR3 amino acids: CSVDTGTSGRDTQYF. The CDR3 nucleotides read TGCAGCGTGGACACCGGGACTAGCGGGAGAGATACGCAGTATTTT.

In nucleotides, the CDR3 is TGTGCCAGCAGCCCAGGACAGGGAGAGGACACCGGGGAGCTGTTTTTT. Protein sequence: CASSPGQGEDTGELFF. V and J are TRBV11-2 and TRBJ2-2; 8 bases match TRBD1. CDR3 length: 16 amino acids. The ends lost 5 bases at V and 3 bases at J; junction bases unmatched: 8. Germline CDR1 reads SGHAT; CDR2 reads FQNNGV.

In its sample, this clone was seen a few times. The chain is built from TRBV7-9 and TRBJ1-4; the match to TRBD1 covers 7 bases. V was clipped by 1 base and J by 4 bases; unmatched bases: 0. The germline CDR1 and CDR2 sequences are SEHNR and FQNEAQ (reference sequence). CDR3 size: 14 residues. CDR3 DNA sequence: TGTGCCAGCAGCTTAGACAGGGGTAATGAAAAACTGTTTTTT. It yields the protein CASSLDRGNEKLFF.

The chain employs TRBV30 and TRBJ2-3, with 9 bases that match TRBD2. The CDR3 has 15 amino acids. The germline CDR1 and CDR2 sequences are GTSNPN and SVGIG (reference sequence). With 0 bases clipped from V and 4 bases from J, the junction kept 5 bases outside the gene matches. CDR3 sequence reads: CAWSVGSGSPDTQYF. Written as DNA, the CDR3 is TGTGCCTGGAGTGTCGGTAGCGGGAGTCCAGATACGCAGTATTTT.

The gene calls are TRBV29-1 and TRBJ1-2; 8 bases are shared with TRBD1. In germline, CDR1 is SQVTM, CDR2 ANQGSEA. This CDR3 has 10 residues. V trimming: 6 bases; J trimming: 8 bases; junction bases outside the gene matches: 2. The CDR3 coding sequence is TGCAGCGTGGGACAGGACGGCTACACCTTC. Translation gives CSVGQDGYTF.

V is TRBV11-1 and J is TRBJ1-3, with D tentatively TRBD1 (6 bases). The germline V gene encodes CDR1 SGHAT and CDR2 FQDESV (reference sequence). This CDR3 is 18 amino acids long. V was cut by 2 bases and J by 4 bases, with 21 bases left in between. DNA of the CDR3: TGTGCCAGCAGCTTAAGGCACCAGGGGAGCGTCGGCGGAAACACCATATATTTT. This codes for CASSLRHQGSVGGNTIYF.

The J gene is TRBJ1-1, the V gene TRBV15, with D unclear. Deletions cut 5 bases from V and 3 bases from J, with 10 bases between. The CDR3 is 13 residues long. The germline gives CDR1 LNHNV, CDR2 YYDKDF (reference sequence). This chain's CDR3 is CATSRAPDTEAFF. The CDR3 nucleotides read TGTGCCACCAGCCGAGCCCCGGACACTGAAGCTTTCTTT.

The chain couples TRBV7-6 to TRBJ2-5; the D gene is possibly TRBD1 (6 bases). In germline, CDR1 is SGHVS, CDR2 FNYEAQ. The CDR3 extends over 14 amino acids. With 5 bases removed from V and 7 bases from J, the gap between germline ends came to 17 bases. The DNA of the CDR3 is TGTGCCAGCAGCGCCGGGACAACGGTAGGGACCCAGTACTTC. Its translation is CASSAGTTVGTQYF.

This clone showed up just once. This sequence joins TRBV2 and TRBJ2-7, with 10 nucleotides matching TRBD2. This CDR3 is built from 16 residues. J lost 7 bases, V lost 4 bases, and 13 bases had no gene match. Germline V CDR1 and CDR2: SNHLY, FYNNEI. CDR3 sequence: CASSGTSGLFGGEQYF. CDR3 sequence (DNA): TGTGCCAGCAGTGGGACTAGCGGTCTCTTCGGCGGGGAGCAGTACTTC.

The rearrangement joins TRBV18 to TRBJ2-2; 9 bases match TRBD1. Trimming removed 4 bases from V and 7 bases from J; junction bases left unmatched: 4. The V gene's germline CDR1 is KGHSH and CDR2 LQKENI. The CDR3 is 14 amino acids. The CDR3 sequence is CASSRDRDGGELFF. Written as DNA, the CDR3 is TGTGCCAGCTCACGGGACAGGGACGGCGGGGAGCTGTTTTTT. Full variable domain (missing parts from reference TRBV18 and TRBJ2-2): NAGVMQNPRHLVRRRGQEARLRCSPMKGHSHVYWYRQLPEEGLKFMVYLQKENIIDESGMPKERFSAEFPKEGPSILRIQQVVRGDSAAYFCASSRDRDGGELFFGEGSRLTVL.

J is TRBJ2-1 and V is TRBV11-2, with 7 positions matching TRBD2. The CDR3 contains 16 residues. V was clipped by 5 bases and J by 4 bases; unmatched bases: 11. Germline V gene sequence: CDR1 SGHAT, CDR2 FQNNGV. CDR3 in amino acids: CASSQSGGRIYNEQFF. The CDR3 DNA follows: TGTGCCAGCAGCCAAAGCGGCGGGAGAATTTACAATGAGCAGTTCTTC.

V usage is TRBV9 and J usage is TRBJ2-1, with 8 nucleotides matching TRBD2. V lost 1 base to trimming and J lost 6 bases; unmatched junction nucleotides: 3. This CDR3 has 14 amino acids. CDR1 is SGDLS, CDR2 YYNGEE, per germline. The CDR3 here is CASSVMGLVNEQFF. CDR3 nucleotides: TGTGCCAGCAGCGTAATGGGACTAGTCAATGAGCAGTTCTTC.

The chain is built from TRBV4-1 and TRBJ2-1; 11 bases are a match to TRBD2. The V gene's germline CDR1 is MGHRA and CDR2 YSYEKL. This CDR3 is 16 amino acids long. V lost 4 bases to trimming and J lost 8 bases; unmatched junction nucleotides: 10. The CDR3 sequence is CASSPTGLAGFDEQFF. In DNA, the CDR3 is TGCGCCAGCAGCCCCACAGGACTAGCGGGTTTCGATGAGCAGTTCTTC.

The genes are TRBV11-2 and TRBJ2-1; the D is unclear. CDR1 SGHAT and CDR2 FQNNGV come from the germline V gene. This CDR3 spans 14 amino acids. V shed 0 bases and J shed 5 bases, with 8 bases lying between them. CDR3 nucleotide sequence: TGTGCCAGCAGCTTAGATCCAGAAGACAATGAGCAGTTCTTC. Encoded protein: CASSLDPEDNEQFF.

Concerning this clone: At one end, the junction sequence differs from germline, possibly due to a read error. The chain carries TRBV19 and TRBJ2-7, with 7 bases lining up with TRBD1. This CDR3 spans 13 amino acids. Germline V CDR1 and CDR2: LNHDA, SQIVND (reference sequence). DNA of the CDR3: TGTGCCACCACAGGGGATCGTGGCTACGAGCAGTATTTC. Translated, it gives CATTGDRGYEQYF.

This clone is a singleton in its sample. In nucleotides, the CDR3 is TGTGCCAGCAGTTTTACAGGGAAGTCTAGCGAGCAGTACTTC. Protein product: CASSFTGKSSEQYF. The chain couples TRBV28 to TRBJ2-7; TRBD1 is a possible D gene (6 bases). CDR3 length equals 14 residues. The V gene's germline CDR1 is MDHEN and CDR2 SYDVKM. V dropped 3 bases and J dropped 6 bases, with 15 bases sitting between them.

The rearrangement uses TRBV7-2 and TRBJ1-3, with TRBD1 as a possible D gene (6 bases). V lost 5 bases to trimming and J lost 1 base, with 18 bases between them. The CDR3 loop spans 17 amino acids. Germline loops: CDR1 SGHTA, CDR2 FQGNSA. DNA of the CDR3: TGTGCCAGCAGCCCCCCTTGGGGGGGGCGGTCTGGAAACACCATATATTTT. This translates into CASSPPWGGRSGNTIYF.

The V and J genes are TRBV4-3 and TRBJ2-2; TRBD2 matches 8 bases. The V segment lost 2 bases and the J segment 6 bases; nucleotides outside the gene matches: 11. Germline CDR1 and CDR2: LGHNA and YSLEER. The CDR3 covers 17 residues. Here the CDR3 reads CASSQPPGTRIPGELFF. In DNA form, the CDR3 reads TGCGCCAGCAGCCAACCCCCCGGGACTAGGATCCCCGGGGAGCTGTTTTTT.

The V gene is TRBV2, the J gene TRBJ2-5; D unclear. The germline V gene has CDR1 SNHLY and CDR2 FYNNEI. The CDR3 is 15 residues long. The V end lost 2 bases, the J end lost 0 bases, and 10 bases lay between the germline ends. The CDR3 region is CASSELAQYQETQYF. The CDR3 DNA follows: TGTGCCAGCAGTGAATTGGCTCAGTACCAAGAGACCCAGTACTTC.

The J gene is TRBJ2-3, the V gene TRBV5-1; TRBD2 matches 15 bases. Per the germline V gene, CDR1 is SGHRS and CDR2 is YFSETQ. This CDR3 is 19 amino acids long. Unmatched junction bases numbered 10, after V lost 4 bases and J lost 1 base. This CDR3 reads CASSAPGTSGRRGTDTQYF. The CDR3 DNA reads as TGCGCCAGCAGCGCCCCGGGGACTAGCGGGAGGAGGGGCACAGATACGCAGTATTTT.

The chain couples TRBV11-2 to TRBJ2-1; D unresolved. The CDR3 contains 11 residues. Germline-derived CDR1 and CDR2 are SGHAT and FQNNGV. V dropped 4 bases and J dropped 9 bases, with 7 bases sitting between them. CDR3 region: CASSSQVEQFF. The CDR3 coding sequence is TGTGCCAGCAGCTCCCAGGTTGAGCAGTTCTTC. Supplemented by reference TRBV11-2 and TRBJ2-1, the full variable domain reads EAGVAQSPRYKIIEKRQSVAFWCNPISGHATLYWYQQILGQGPKLLIQFQNNGVVDDSQLPKDRFSAERLKGVDSTLKIQPAKLEDSAVYLCASSSQVEQFFGPGTRLTVL.